Detailed here is one T cell receptor (beta chain). This clone's antigen is unknown. Qualities for individual bases were not recorded, and no much larger clone is one base off. The samples were obtained from people who had Merkel cell carcinoma. Libraries were prepared through the immunoSEQ multiplex PCR assay. As stored in TCRdb, this immuneACCESS dataset retains in-frame rearrangements with V and J assigned. A fraction of the clones does not appear; measured against another copy, unresolved V genes explain less than half of the discrepancy, and the remainder lacks a known reason. The sample profile shows some 1,700 clones; roughly 85% of them were found once. Jointly, the top ten make up around 3.8% of the sample. This sample is part of a study of T cells and Merkel cell carcinoma outcomes (TCRdb year 2020). About the study as a whole: The tumor T-cell repertoire, together with T-cell density, was examined as a predictor of clinical outcome in patients with Merkel cell carcinoma.

At the junction V is shortened by 0 bases and J by 9 bases, with 8 bases in between. Reading from cysteine to phenylalanine, the CDR3 counts 12 amino acids. Only CDR3 DNA remains: 36 bases, in frame from the first base. The CDR1 and CDR2 encoded by the germline V gene are SGHDN and FVKESK. General findings and caveats noted by the study authors: According to the report, clinical outcomes in Merkel cell carcinoma patients could be predicted using T-cell density together with features of the T-cell repertoire.

The sequenced sample consisted of tumor tissue from Merkel cell carcinoma. The chain is encoded by TRBV14 joined to TRBJ1-2, and possibly TRBD1, on 6 matching bases. This TCR was recovered from a human donor with Merkel cell carcinoma. The bases read TGTGCCAGCAGCCAAGAGGACAGTCGCTACACCTTC. The encoded protein is CASSQEDSRYTF. The full variable domain, completed from the reference TRBV14 and TRBJ1-2 proteins outside the CDR3, reads EAGVTQFPSHSVIEKGQTVTLRCDPISGHDNLYWYRRVMGKEIKFLLHFVKESKQDESGMPNNRFLAERTGGTYSTLKVQPAELEDSGVYFCASSQEDSRYTFGSGTRLTVV.